Sequencing of this T cell receptor (beta chain) was carried out in a study of monozygotic twins with inflammatory bowel disease. Regarding this clonotype: Antigen: not known.

The germline CDR1 and CDR2 sequences are DFQATT and SNEGSKA (reference sequence). This CDR3 spans 17 amino acids. Study results and caveats: Among twins, concordant and discordant pairs did not differ in repertoire similarity, possibly from limited power. Researchers report that IBD patients shared fewer clonotypes with others than healthy twins, especially amid disease activity.

TCRdb processed the 5' RACE reads again and assigns one entry to each CDR3 protein, with no DNA. This repertoire includes 350,000 to 550,000 distinct CDR3 sequences. This TCR derives from a human donor with ulcerative colitis or Crohn's disease, or a healthy co-twin of an affected twin (not recorded which). The rearrangement joins TRBV20-1 to TRBJ2-4; with no DNA, the TCRdb D assignment of TRBD2 cannot be verified. Sample: blood. The CDR3 is CSARDGLAGGSKNIQYF.